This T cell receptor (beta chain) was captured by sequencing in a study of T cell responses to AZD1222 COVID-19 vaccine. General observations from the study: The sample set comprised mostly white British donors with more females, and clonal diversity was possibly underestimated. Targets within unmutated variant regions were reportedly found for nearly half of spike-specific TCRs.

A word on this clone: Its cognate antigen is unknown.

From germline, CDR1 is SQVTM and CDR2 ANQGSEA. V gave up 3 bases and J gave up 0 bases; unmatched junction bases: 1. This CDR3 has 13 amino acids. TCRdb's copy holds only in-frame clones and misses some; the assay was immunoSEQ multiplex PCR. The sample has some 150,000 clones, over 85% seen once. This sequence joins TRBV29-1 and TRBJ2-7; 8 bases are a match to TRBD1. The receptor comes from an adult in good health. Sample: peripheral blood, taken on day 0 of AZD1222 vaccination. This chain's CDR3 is CSVEDRDSYEQYF. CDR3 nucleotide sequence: TGCAGCGTTGAGGACAGGGACTCCTACGAGCAGTACTTC.